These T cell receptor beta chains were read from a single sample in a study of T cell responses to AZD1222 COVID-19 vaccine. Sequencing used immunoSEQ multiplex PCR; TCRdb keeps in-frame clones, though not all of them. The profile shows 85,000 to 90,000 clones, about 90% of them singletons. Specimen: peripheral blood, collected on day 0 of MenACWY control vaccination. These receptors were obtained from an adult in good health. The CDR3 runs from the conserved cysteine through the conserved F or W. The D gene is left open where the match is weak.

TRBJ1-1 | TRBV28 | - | CATVDRIEAFF | TGTGCCACCGTGGACAGAATCGAAGCTTTCTTT
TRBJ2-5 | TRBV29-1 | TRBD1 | CSVGQGAKETQYF | TGCAGCGTTGGACAGGGGGCAAAGGAGACCCAGTACTTC
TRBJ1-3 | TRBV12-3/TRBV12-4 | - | CASTTGGRNTIYF | TGTGCCAGCACCACGGGAGGGAGAAACACCATATATTTT
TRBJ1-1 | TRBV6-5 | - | CASPGPTVRVTEAFF | TGTGCCAGCCCCGGGCCTACCGTTAGGGTCACTGAAGCTTTCTTT
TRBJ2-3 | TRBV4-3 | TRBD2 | CASSQDTSGAADTQYF | TGCGCCAGCAGCCAAGATACTAGCGGGGCGGCAGATACGCAGTATTTT
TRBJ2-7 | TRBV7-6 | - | CASSSIDEQYF | TGTGCCAGCAGCTCCATCGACGAGCAGTACTTC
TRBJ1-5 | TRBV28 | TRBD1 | CASRTGGQPQHF | TGTGCCAGCAGGACAGGGGGTCAGCCCCAGCATTTT
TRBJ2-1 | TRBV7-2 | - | CASSLATPLGHNEQFF | TGTGCCAGCAGCTTAGCAACTCCCCTCGGCCACAATGAGCAGTTCTTC
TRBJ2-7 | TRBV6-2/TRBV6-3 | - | CASSYSSSKNLYEQYF | TGTGCCAGCAGTTACTCGAGCAGCAAAAACCTATACGAGCAGTACTTC
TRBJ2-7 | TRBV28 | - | CASSWGSYEQYF | TGTGCCAGCAGTTGGGGGTCCTACGAGCAGTACTTC
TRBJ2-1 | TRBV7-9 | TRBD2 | CASSPKSGGPREQFF | TGTGCCAGCAGCCCAAAGAGCGGGGGGCCTCGTGAGCAGTTCTTC
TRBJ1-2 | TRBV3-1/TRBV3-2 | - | CASSNRDTYGYTF | TGTGCCAGCAGCAACCGGGACACCTATGGCTACACCTTC
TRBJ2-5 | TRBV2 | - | CATRVQPDQETQYF | TGTGCCACCCGTGTCCAGCCGGACCAAGAGACCCAGTACTTC
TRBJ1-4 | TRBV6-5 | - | CATGRGTEAEKLFF | TGTGCCACTGGAAGGGGCACCGAGGCGGAAAAACTGTTTTTT